The clone carrying this T cell receptor (beta chain) was observed a handful of times. Its antigen remains unidentified. These data are taken from a study of cytomegalovirus exposure and HLA in healthy donors. Study in general: The same platform was used for the 110 or so validation repertoires as for the 650 to 700 first-cohort repertoires, as reported in a later analysis. The study's findings and limits: Among the CMV-associated chains, three were confirmed in vitro as specific for CMV antigens. The study flagged roughly 150 TCR beta chains as cytomegalovirus-associated. According to a later analysis, TCR clusters from the first cohort tended to co-occur in the 100 to 150 validation repertoires.

Only in-frame clones appear in the TCRdb table, and some are missing; sequencing was by immunoSEQ multiplex PCR. The table has 150,000 to 200,000 clones, about 89% seen once. The TCR sequence derives from a man aged 25-40 years in good health and CMV-seropositive. Sequenced material: PBMCs.

The CDR3 DNA reads TGTGCCAGCAGCCCCCGGACAGGGACCTACGAGCAGTACTTC. Translating it yields CASSPRTGTYEQYF. The chain couples TRBV7-3 to TRBJ2-7; TRBD1 agrees at 8 bases. Germline-derived CDR1 and CDR2 are SGHTA and FQGTGA. The trim removed 5 bases at V and 2 bases at J, leaving 5 bases unmatched. The CDR3 is 14 residues long. Based on the CDR3 plus reference TRBV7-3 and TRBJ2-7, the full variable domain is GAGVSQTPSNKVTEKGKYVELRCDPISGHTALYWYRQSLGQGPEFLIYFQGTGAADDSGLPNDRFFAVRPEGSVSTLKIQRTERGDSAVYLCASSPRTGTYEQYFGPGTRLTVT.